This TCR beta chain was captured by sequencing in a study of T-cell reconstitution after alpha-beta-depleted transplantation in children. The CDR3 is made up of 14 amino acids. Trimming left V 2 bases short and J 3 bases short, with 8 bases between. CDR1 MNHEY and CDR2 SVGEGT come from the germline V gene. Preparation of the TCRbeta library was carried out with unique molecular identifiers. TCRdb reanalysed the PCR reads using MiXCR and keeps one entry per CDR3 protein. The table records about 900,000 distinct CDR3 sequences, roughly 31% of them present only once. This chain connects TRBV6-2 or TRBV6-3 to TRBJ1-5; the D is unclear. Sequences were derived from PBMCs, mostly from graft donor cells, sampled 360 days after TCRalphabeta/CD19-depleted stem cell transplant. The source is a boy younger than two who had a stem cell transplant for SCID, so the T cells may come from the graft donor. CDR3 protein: CASSYQADNQPQHF. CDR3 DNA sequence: TGTGCCAGCAGTTACCAGGCCGACAATCAGCCCCAGCATTTT.